Below are 22 T cell receptor beta chains sequenced from a single sample in a study of a mutant IDH1 vaccine in newly diagnosed glioma. Time point given: week 35, safety follow-up. The content of each vaccine dose was 300 ug of mutant IDH1 20-mer peptide, and topical imiquimod accompanied it. Their recognized antigens are unknown. The repertoire was sequenced with immunoSEQ multiplex PCR; TCRdb's copy has only in-frame clones and lacks some. The data contain around 45,000 clones, 88% of them singletons. Material: PBMCs, obtained from a glioma patient whose treatment included an IDH1 peptide vaccine. The receptors here all came from a woman aged 40 to 49 with glioma.

This clone was seen a single time. This sequence joins TRBV19 and TRBJ1-5; D gene unclear. Germline values: CDR1 LNHDA, CDR2 SQIVND (reference sequence). This CDR3 has 17 amino acids. Trimming took 6 bases from V and 0 from J, leaving 18 bases between them. The CDR3 is CASRKTAESYSNQPQHF. Written as DNA, the CDR3 is TGTGCCAGTAGGAAGACTGCTGAGTCATATAGCAATCAGCCCCAGCATTTT.

This sequence joins TRBV2 and TRBJ2-7; the D is unclear. Germline V gene lookup returns CDR1 SNHLY and CDR2 FYNNEI. This CDR3 spans 13 amino acids. Trimming removed 2 bases at V and 2 bases at J, with 7 bases between. CDR3 in DNA: TGTGCCAGCAGTGAAACCAGCGCCTACGAGCAGTACTTC. Translated, it gives CASSETSAYEQYF. Drawing the rest from reference TRBV2 and TRBJ2-7, the complete variable domain is EPEVTQTPSHQVTQMGQEVILRCVPISNHLYFYWYRQILGQKVEFLVSFYNNEISEKSEIFDDQFSVERPDGSNFTLKIRSTKLEDSAMYFCASSETSAYEQYFGPGTRLTVT.

The V and J genes are TRBV7-9 and TRBJ2-3; 11 bases align to TRBD2. The CDR3 extends over 18 amino acids. The V gene end was trimmed by 0 bases and the J gene end by 3 bases; junction bases not matched to a gene: 8. CDR1 and CDR2 from the germline V gene are SEHNR and FQNEAQ (reference sequence). The CDR3 DNA is TGTGCCAGCAGCTTAGCGGCTAGCGGGGGGATTGGGACAGATACGCAGTATTTT. It specifies CASSLAASGGIGTDTQYF.

The V gene is TRBV18, the J gene TRBJ1-5, with a weak D call TRBD1 (5 bases). Looked up from germline, CDR1 is KGHSH and CDR2 is LQKENI. V lost 2 bases and J lost 7, with 15 bases in between. This CDR3 spans 15 amino acids. CDR3 DNA sequence: TGTGCCAGCTCACCAGGGACCCCGGGTGGGCAGCCCCAGCATTTT. Translated, it gives CASSPGTPGGQPQHF.

The chain is built from TRBV2 and TRBJ1-1, with 8 bases fitting TRBD1. Germline V gene sequence: CDR1 SNHLY, CDR2 FYNNEI. The CDR3 has 16 amino acids. V shed 0 bases and J 6 bases; nucleotides not matched to a gene: 9. DNA for the CDR3: TGTGCCAGCAGTGAAGCAAGAGGACAGGGAAGGGCTGAAGCTTTCTTT. It codes for CASSEARGQGRAEAFF.

The rearrangement joins TRBV6-5 to TRBJ2-7; tentative D call: TRBD2 (7 bases). Trimming stripped 5 bases from V and 4 bases from J, with 12 bases between. Germline CDR1 reads MNHEY; CDR2 reads SVGAGI. The CDR3 loop spans 13 amino acids. The CDR3, as DNA: TGTGCCAGCAGTAGAGGGGGGGAATACGAGCAGTACTTC. This codes for CASSRGGEYEQYF.

The chain has TRBV18 and TRBJ1-1; D is undetermined. CDR1 is KGHSH, CDR2 LQKENI, per germline. This CDR3 is 14 amino acids long. Trimming left V 6 bases short and J 3 bases short, with 14 bases between. The CDR3 sequence: CASSRAFGDTEAFF. The CDR3 nucleotides read TGTGCCAGCTCTAGGGCCTTTGGGGACACTGAAGCTTTCTTT.

The CDR3 is CASRGRDNPNTEAFF. In nucleotides, the CDR3 is TGTGCCAGCAGGGGGCGGGACAATCCGAACACTGAAGCTTTCTTT. This rearrangement joins TRBV28 to TRBJ1-1, with a possible D match to TRBD1 (6 bases). Per germline, CDR1 MDHEN and CDR2 SYDVKM. V shed 6 bases and J shed 1 base, with 15 bases lying between them. This CDR3 has 15 residues.

The chain joins TRBV7-2 to TRBJ2-2, with D possibly being TRBD2 (6 bases). V shed 3 bases and J shed 4 bases, with 18 bases lying between them. The germline gives CDR1 SGHTA, CDR2 FQGNSA. The CDR3 consists of 17 residues. The CDR3 here is CASSFLSGGAITGELFF. The CDR3 DNA reads TGTGCCAGCAGCTTCCTGAGCGGAGGGGCGATCACCGGGGAGCTGTTTTTT.

The rearrangement links TRBV18 to TRBJ2-3; no clear D gene. The V gene's germline CDR1 is KGHSH and CDR2 LQKENI. Deletions cut 2 bases from V and 2 bases from J, with 11 bases between. This CDR3 comprises 15 residues. The CDR3 region has the DNA TGTGCCAGCTCACCATACAACAGCCCCACAGATACGCAGTATTTT. Translating it yields CASSPYNSPTDTQYF.

This sequence joins TRBV7-8 and TRBJ1-5; D call uncertain. Trimming left V 4 bases short and J 5 bases short, with 18 bases between. CDR3 length: 16 amino acids. Germline values: CDR1 SGHVS, CDR2 FQNEAQ. CDR3 sequence (DNA): TGTGCCAGCAGCTCCCTCGCCACGTCTCCCGATCAGCCCCAGCATTTT. It is translated as CASSSLATSPDQPQHF.

This chain connects TRBV7-8 to TRBJ2-1; D is possibly TRBD2 (5 bases). The CDR3 runs to 13 residues. V lost 4 bases and J lost 6, with 10 bases in between. Germline values: CDR1 SGHVS, CDR2 FQNEAQ. CDR3 DNA sequence: TGTGCCAGCAGCTCCGGACGGGGCAATGAGCAGTTCTTC. This gives the protein CASSSGRGNEQFF.

Only one count was recorded for this clone. The J gene is TRBJ2-5, the V gene TRBV5-1; 8 nucleotides match TRBD1. CDR1 is SGHRS, CDR2 YFSETQ, per germline. This CDR3 is 14 amino acids long. V lost 8 bases and J lost 3; bases outside the gene matches: 9. In nucleotides, the CDR3 is TGCGCCAGTCGTCGATCGACAGGGGAAGAGACCCAGTACTTC. Translated: CASRRSTGEETQYF.

J is TRBJ2-7 and V is TRBV20-1, with D perhaps TRBD2 (6 bases). Germline V CDR1 and CDR2: DFQATT, SNEGSKA (reference sequence). The CDR3 loop spans 10 amino acids. V was shortened by 4 bases and J by 6 bases, with 7 bases between the two germline ends. CDR3 sequence (DNA): TGCAGTGCTATCGGGGGCGAGCAGTACTTC. Protein: CSAIGGEQYF.

The CDR3 DNA follows: TGTGCCAGCAGCTTCCTTGGTTCTAACTATGGCTACACCTTC. This codes for CASSFLGSNYGYTF. The rearrangement links TRBV5-4 to TRBJ1-2; D is uncertain. Trimming removed 2 bases from V and 0 bases from J, with 8 bases in between. CDR1 and CDR2 (germline): SGHNT, YYREEE (reference sequence). This CDR3 spans 14 amino acids.

The chain uses TRBV5-5 and TRBJ2-1, with a weak D call TRBD1 (5 bases). Trimming stripped 1 base from V and 8 bases from J, with 10 bases between. The CDR3 is 13 residues long. Looked up from germline, CDR1 is SGHKS and CDR2 is YYEKEE (reference sequence). CDR3 coding DNA: TGTGCCAGCAGCTTGCGTCAGGGCGATGAGCAGTTCTTC. It encodes CASSLRQGDEQFF. Full variable domain (remainder filled in from reference TRBV5-5 and TRBJ2-1): DAGVTQSPTHLIKTRGQQVTLRCSPISGHKSVSWYQQVLGQGPQFIFQYYEKEERGRGNFPDRFSARQFPNYSSELNVNALLLGDSALYLCASSLRQGDEQFFGPGTRLTVL.

The rearrangement joins TRBV6-5 to TRBJ2-1, with D perhaps TRBD1 or TRBD2 (7 bases each). The CDR3 runs 14 residues. The germline V and J ends were trimmed by 6 bases and 6 bases, with 15 bases remaining between them. Germline V CDR1 and CDR2: MNHEY, SVGAGI. This CDR3 reads CASSPPGGGNEQFF. The CDR3 DNA is TGTGCCAGCAGCCCGCCAGGGGGGGGCAATGAGCAGTTCTTC.

This clone turned up a few times. This chain uses TRBV7-2 with TRBJ1-1; weak D call: TRBD1 (5 bases). V dropped 5 bases and J dropped 11 bases, with 18 bases sitting between them. The CDR3 runs 13 residues. Germline V lookup: CDR1 SGHTA, CDR2 FQGNSA. In DNA, the CDR3 is TGTGCCAGCAGCCTGCGACAGATGACAATGGCTTTCTTT. Amino acids: CASSLRQMTMAFF.

This sequence joins TRBV4-2 and TRBJ2-7; possible D gene TRBD1, 5 bases. CDR3 length equals 14 residues. Looked up from germline, CDR1 is LGHNA and CDR2 is YNFKEQ. V lost 1 base to trimming and J lost 2 bases, with 9 bases between them. CDR3 loop: CASSQATGPYEQYF. CDR3 in DNA: TGTGCCAGCAGCCAAGCCACAGGTCCCTACGAGCAGTACTTC.

CDR3 loop: CASSPGTGVSGANVLTF. The CDR3 DNA follows: TGTGCCAGCAGCCCGGGGACAGGGGTCTCTGGGGCCAACGTCCTGACTTTC. The rearrangement joins TRBV5-5 to TRBJ2-6; the match to TRBD1 covers 10 bases. The length of the CDR3 is 17 residues. Germline V gene data show CDR1 as SGHKS and CDR2 as YYEKEE (reference sequence). J lost 0 bases, V lost 4 bases, and 4 bases had no gene match.

This clone has just a few counts. The chain employs TRBV7-3 and TRBJ1-1; a weak D match, TRBD1 (5 bases). In germline, CDR1 is SGHTA, CDR2 FQGTGA. The CDR3 spans 14 residues. Trimming cost V 2 bases and J 1 base, with 8 bases left between them. The CDR3 region has the DNA TGTGCCAGCAGCTTAGGCGGACAGAACACTGAAGCTTTCTTT. Its protein is CASSLGGQNTEAFF. The full variable domain, its missing parts supplied by reference TRBV7-3 and TRBJ1-1, is GAGVSQTPSNKVTEKGKYVELRCDPISGHTALYWYRQSLGQGPEFLIYFQGTGAADDSGLPNDRFFAVRPEGSVSTLKIQRTERGDSAVYLCASSLGGQNTEAFFGQGTRLTVV.

The genes are TRBV4-3 and TRBJ1-1; the D gene is possibly TRBD1 (5 bases). Germline V lookup: CDR1 LGHNA, CDR2 YSLEER. There are 15 residues in the CDR3. Trimming took 3 bases from V and 0 from J, leaving 11 bases between them. The CDR3 is CASSQETVLNTEAFF. As DNA, the CDR3 is TGCGCCAGCAGCCAGGAGACAGTGCTGAACACTGAAGCTTTCTTT.